This T cell receptor beta chain was identified in a study of blood T cell repertoires in COVID-19. Looking at the study overall: Samples of COVID-19 (acute and convalescent) were obtained from the United States, Italy and Spain. Sample material is recorded as cDNA or gDNA derived from T cells, B-cell-depleted T cells, or PBMCs.

This CDR3 comprises 13 residues. The germline gives CDR1 SGHRS, CDR2 YFSETQ. The ends were cut back, 4 bases at V and 8 bases at J, with 13 bases in the middle. Those enrolled in Seattle joined during active infection and were followed longitudinally afterward. The table came from immunoSEQ multiplex PCR; TCRdb's copy has only in-frame clones and leaves some out. The sample yields some 64,000 clones, approximately 72% seen once. The sample consisted of peripheral blood. This receptor was taken from a woman aged 70 to 79 with COVID-19, enrolled during active disease. This chain links TRBV5-1 with TRBJ2-1; the D gene is possibly TRBD1 (5 bases). This CDR3 reads CASSARGVDEQFF. The CDR3 DNA follows: TGCGCCAGCAGCGCTAGGGGTGTGGATGAGCAGTTCTTC. Using reference TRBV5-1 and TRBJ2-1 for the parts outside the CDR3, the full variable domain is KAGVTQTPRYLIKTRGQQVTLSCSPISGHRSVSWYQQTPGQGLQFLFEYFSETQRNKGNFPGRFSGRQFSNSRSEMNVSTLELGDSALYLCASSARGVDEQFFGPGTRLTVL.